What follows describes a single T cell receptor (beta chain). The authors ran a second PCR of 7 to 11 cycles using a sample-barcoded 5' primer and a J-beta primer mix. TCRdb reprocessed the 5' RACE reads with MiXCR, giving one entry per CDR3 protein. The repertoire holds roughly 500,000 distinct CDR3 sequences, with 25% to 30% as singletons. This sample is drawn from a study of blood T cells in healthy people across ages. The CDR3 is made up of 13 amino acids. From germline, CDR1 is SEHNR and CDR2 FQNEAQ (reference sequence). The V and J ends lost 1 base and 4 bases respectively, with 5 bases between them.

This chain connects TRBV7-9 to TRBJ1-3, with D unclear. The sequence came from a woman between 65 and 79 years old in good health. Sample: blood. The CDR3 is CASSLDQGNTIYF. DNA of the CDR3: TGTGCCAGCAGCTTAGATCAAGGAAACACCATATATTTT.